The rows below give T cell receptor beta chains drawn from one sample of a study of blood T cell repertoires in COVID-19. The method was immunoSEQ multiplex PCR; TCRdb's version includes in-frame clones alone and lacks a portion of them. The sample holds about 470,000 clones, about 90% seen once. Sequencing input: PBMCs or T cells enriched from blood (not recorded which). The receptors were gathered from a woman younger than 30 who had recovered from COVID-19. Both conserved end residues are part of each CDR3. Fields, in order: clone size, D gene, J gene, V gene, CDR3 DNA, CDR3 protein. A D gene is named only where the DNA matches it firmly. Size values are once, few and many counts, or a class for expanded clones, and some rows have none.

clone_size: once
d_call: NA
j_call: TRBJ1-1
v_call: TRBV5-1
cdr3_nt: TGCGCCAGCAGCTTGCGGGCAGGGAAGGACACTGAAGCTTTCTTT
cdr3_aa: CASSLRAGKDTEAFF

clone_size: NA
d_call: TRBD1
j_call: TRBJ2-1
v_call: TRBV18
cdr3_nt: TGTGCCAGCTCACCCACCCTGACAGGGGGCGGATACAATGAGCAGTTCTTC
cdr3_aa: CASSPTLTGGGYNEQFF

clone_size: NA
d_call: NA
j_call: TRBJ2-3
v_call: TRBV30
cdr3_nt: TGTGCCTGGAGAGCTAGCACAGATACGCAGTATTTT
cdr3_aa: CAWRASTDTQYF

clone_size: NA
d_call: NA
j_call: TRBJ1-1
v_call: TRBV11-2
cdr3_nt: TGTGCCAGCAGCTTAGCAGGCGGGGTAGCTTTCTTT
cdr3_aa: CASSLAGGVAFF

clone_size: NA
d_call: TRBD1
j_call: TRBJ1-1
v_call: TRBV5-1
cdr3_nt: TGCGCCAGCAGTCGAGACAGGGGCACTGAAGCTTTCTTT
cdr3_aa: CASSRDRGTEAFF

clone_size: NA
d_call: NA
j_call: TRBJ2-7
v_call: TRBV11-1
cdr3_nt: TGTGCCAGCAGCTTAAGGGAGGCCAGGTGGGGCTACGAGCAGTACTTC
cdr3_aa: CASSLREARWGYEQYF

clone_size: few
d_call: TRBD1
j_call: TRBJ1-5
v_call: TRBV19
cdr3_nt: TGTGCCAGTAGTCCCTTACAGGGGGCGGAGGGCAATCAGCCCCAGCATTTT
cdr3_aa: CASSPLQGAEGNQPQHF

clone_size: NA
d_call: NA
j_call: TRBJ1-1
v_call: TRBV3-1/TRBV3-2
cdr3_nt: TGTGCCAGCAGCCAAATAAGGGGGACTGAAGCTTTCTTT
cdr3_aa: CASSQIRGTEAFF

clone_size: NA
d_call: NA
j_call: TRBJ1-1
v_call: TRBV7-9
cdr3_nt: TGTGCCAGCAGCTTACCAGCCTCGGGGACTGAAGCTTTCTTT
cdr3_aa: CASSLPASGTEAFF

clone_size: NA
d_call: NA
j_call: TRBJ2-1
v_call: TRBV5-1
cdr3_nt: TGCGCCAGCAGCCCCGGTAGGGGGTCTGGTGGCGATGAGCAGTTCTTC
cdr3_aa: CASSPGRGSGGDEQFF

clone_size: NA
d_call: NA
j_call: TRBJ1-3
v_call: TRBV5-1
cdr3_nt: TGCGCCAGCAGCTCTGACATTATAAACACCATATATTTT
cdr3_aa: CASSSDIINTIYF

clone_size: NA
d_call: NA
j_call: TRBJ1-3
v_call: TRBV4-1
cdr3_nt: TGCGCCAGCAGCCAAGGAGCGATGAGCTCTGGAAACACCATATATTTT
cdr3_aa: CASSQGAMSSGNTIYF

clone_size: NA
d_call: TRBD1
j_call: TRBJ1-3
v_call: TRBV2
cdr3_nt: TGTGCCAGCAGTACCGGACAGGGCAACACCATATATTTT
cdr3_aa: CASSTGQGNTIYF

clone_size: once
d_call: TRBD2
j_call: TRBJ2-3
v_call: TRBV4-2
cdr3_nt: TGTGCCAGCAGCCAAGATCGGCAGCAAGCGGGGGGCCGCACAGATACGCAGTATTTT
cdr3_aa: CASSQDRQQAGGRTDTQYF

clone_size: NA
d_call: NA
j_call: TRBJ1-5
v_call: TRBV27
cdr3_nt: TGTGCCAGCAGCGTTAGCCTCAATCAGCCCCAGCATTTT
cdr3_aa: CASSVSLNQPQHF

clone_size: NA
d_call: NA
j_call: TRBJ2-7
v_call: TRBV29-1
cdr3_nt: TGCAGCGTTGAAGGGGGCCCCGACGCCCCCCAAGACGAGCAGTACTTC
cdr3_aa: CSVEGGPDAPQDEQYF

clone_size: NA
d_call: NA
j_call: TRBJ1-3
v_call: TRBV30
cdr3_nt: TGTGCCTGGACGGGATCCTCTGGAAACACCATATATTTT
cdr3_aa: CAWTGSSGNTIYF

clone_size: NA
d_call: NA
j_call: TRBJ1-2
v_call: TRBV6-5
cdr3_nt: TGTGCCAGCCTACTCGGGGAGGGGCATCTTGGTGGCTACACCTTC
cdr3_aa: CASLLGEGHLGGYTF

clone_size: NA
d_call: NA
j_call: TRBJ2-1
v_call: TRBV25-1
cdr3_nt: TGTGCCAGCAGTGCTGGGTGGGGCCGTAGGGTTGAGCAGTTCTTC
cdr3_aa: CASSAGWGRRVEQFF

clone_size: NA
d_call: TRBD1
j_call: TRBJ2-2
v_call: TRBV10-3
cdr3_nt: TGTGCCATCACTCGAACAGGGGGAGACACCGGGGAGCTGTTTTTT
cdr3_aa: CAITRTGGDTGELFF

clone_size: once
d_call: NA
j_call: TRBJ1-1
v_call: TRBV30
cdr3_nt: TGTGCCTGGAGTGGGGGGGTTTGGAACACTGAAGCTTTCTTT
cdr3_aa: CAWSGGVWNTEAFF

clone_size: NA
d_call: TRBD1
j_call: TRBJ2-2
v_call: TRBV24-1
cdr3_nt: TGTGCCACCTCACCCCCCGGACAGGGGGTCACCGGGGAGCTGTTTTTT
cdr3_aa: CATSPPGQGVTGELFF

clone_size: NA
d_call: NA
j_call: TRBJ2-2
v_call: TRBV20-1
cdr3_nt: TGCAGTGCCCGGGGTCACGGGGAGCTGTTTTTT
cdr3_aa: CSARGHGELFF

clone_size: NA
d_call: TRBD1
j_call: TRBJ1-2
v_call: TRBV10-3
cdr3_nt: TGTGCCATCAGGTCCGGACAGGGGGAAGAGAAGGGCTACACCTTC
cdr3_aa: CAIRSGQGEEKGYTF

clone_size: NA
d_call: NA
j_call: TRBJ1-2
v_call: TRBV11-1
cdr3_nt: TGTGCCAGCAGATCGACGGGGGAGGTTGGCTACACCTTC
cdr3_aa: CASRSTGEVGYTF

clone_size: once
d_call: TRBD1
j_call: TRBJ1-2
v_call: TRBV4-1
cdr3_nt: TGCGCCAGCAGCCAAGTCCAGGGGGCGCGAAGGGGCTACACCTTC
cdr3_aa: CASSQVQGARRGYTF

clone_size: NA
d_call: NA
j_call: TRBJ2-1
v_call: TRBV6-5
cdr3_nt: TGTGCCAGCAGTCTAGAGTACAATGAGCAGTTCTTC
cdr3_aa: CASSLEYNEQFF

clone_size: NA
d_call: NA
j_call: TRBJ1-2
v_call: TRBV4-2
cdr3_nt: TGTGCCAGCAGCCAAGGATGGGCAGGGGCGCAGTATGGCTACACCTTC
cdr3_aa: CASSQGWAGAQYGYTF

clone_size: NA
d_call: NA
j_call: TRBJ1-5
v_call: TRBV3-1/TRBV3-2
cdr3_nt: TGTGCCAGCAGCCGCGACAGTTCCAATCAGCCCCAGCATTTT
cdr3_aa: CASSRDSSNQPQHF

clone_size: NA
d_call: TRBD1
j_call: TRBJ1-6
v_call: TRBV6-5
cdr3_nt: TGTGCCAGCAGTCCGACAGGGAATAATTCACCCCTCCACTTT
cdr3_aa: CASSPTGNNSPLHF

clone_size: NA
d_call: NA
j_call: TRBJ1-2
v_call: TRBV28
cdr3_nt: TGTGCCAGCAGAACCCCAAGCCCCTGGTCGGACTATGGCTACACCTTC
cdr3_aa: CASRTPSPWSDYGYTF

clone_size: NA
d_call: TRBD2
j_call: TRBJ2-3
v_call: TRBV4-2
cdr3_nt: TGTGCCAGCACGGGCGGGGGGGCCCAGGATACGCAGTATTTT
cdr3_aa: CASTGGGAQDTQYF

clone_size: once
d_call: TRBD2
j_call: TRBJ2-2
v_call: TRBV5-4
cdr3_nt: TGTGCCAGCAGCTTCGGGACTAGCGGGGGTAGCACCGGGGAGCTGTTTTTT
cdr3_aa: CASSFGTSGGSTGELFF

clone_size: NA
d_call: TRBD1
j_call: TRBJ1-2
v_call: TRBV19
cdr3_nt: TGTGCCAGTAGTGCCAGGGGGTCCGTCGGCTACACCTTC
cdr3_aa: CASSARGSVGYTF

clone_size: NA
d_call: NA
j_call: TRBJ2-7
v_call: TRBV19
cdr3_nt: TGTGCCAGTAGCTCCCAGGGGACCTACGAGCAGTACTTC
cdr3_aa: CASSSQGTYEQYF

clone_size: few
d_call: TRBD1
j_call: TRBJ1-2
v_call: TRBV30
cdr3_nt: TGTGCCTGGAGTCACGGGACAGGTCTCTATGGCTACACCTTC
cdr3_aa: CAWSHGTGLYGYTF

clone_size: NA
d_call: TRBD2
j_call: TRBJ2-3
v_call: TRBV2
cdr3_nt: TGTGCCACAAGTCTAGCGGGGTCGGGAGATACGCAGTATTTT
cdr3_aa: CATSLAGSGDTQYF

clone_size: NA
d_call: NA
j_call: TRBJ1-5
v_call: TRBV2
cdr3_nt: TGTGCCAGCAGTGAAATCGGGGATAGGCAGCCCCAGCATTTT
cdr3_aa: CASSEIGDRQPQHF

clone_size: few
d_call: NA
j_call: TRBJ2-2
v_call: TRBV11-1
cdr3_nt: TGTGCCAGCAGCCCAGGGCCGGGGAACACCGGGGAGCTGTTTTTT
cdr3_aa: CASSPGPGNTGELFF

clone_size: NA
d_call: TRBD1
j_call: TRBJ1-2
v_call: TRBV28
cdr3_nt: TGTGCCAGCAAACAGGGGGCTGAGTATGGCTACACCTTC
cdr3_aa: CASKQGAEYGYTF

clone_size: NA
d_call: NA
j_call: TRBJ1-2
v_call: TRBV5-5
cdr3_nt: TGTGCCAGCAGCTCAGGGGCTTTCTATTATGGCTACACCTTC
cdr3_aa: CASSSGAFYYGYTF

clone_size: NA
d_call: TRBD1
j_call: TRBJ1-2
v_call: TRBV6-5
cdr3_nt: TGTGCCAGCACCGATCGGACAGGCGCTTTAGGCTACACCTTC
cdr3_aa: CASTDRTGALGYTF

clone_size: NA
d_call: NA
j_call: TRBJ2-2
v_call: TRBV19
cdr3_nt: TGTGCCAGTAGTATCTATATTAGCGGTGACTTCGCGAACACCGGGGAGCTGTTTTTT
cdr3_aa: CASSIYISGDFANTGELFF

clone_size: NA
d_call: NA
j_call: TRBJ1-6
v_call: TRBV4-2
cdr3_nt: TGTGCCAGCAGCCAAGATCAGGTTTCACCCCTCCACTTT
cdr3_aa: CASSQDQVSPLHF

clone_size: few
d_call: NA
j_call: TRBJ1-3
v_call: TRBV12-3/TRBV12-4
cdr3_nt: TGTGCCAGCAGGGTGACAGCCGGAAACACCATATATTTT
cdr3_aa: CASRVTAGNTIYF

clone_size: NA
d_call: TRBD1
j_call: TRBJ1-1
v_call: TRBV6-4
cdr3_nt: TGTGCCAGCATTAAACCGGGACAGGGGCTAAATAGGGCTTTCTTT
cdr3_aa: CASIKPGQGLNRAFF

clone_size: NA
d_call: TRBD1
j_call: TRBJ2-1
v_call: TRBV19
cdr3_nt: TGTGCCAGTAGCCTCCGGGACAGGGACGATGAGCAGTTCTTC
cdr3_aa: CASSLRDRDDEQFF

clone_size: NA
d_call: NA
j_call: TRBJ2-2
v_call: TRBV19
cdr3_nt: TGTGCCAGTAGTATAGGAGGGGGTAGCGGGGAGCTGTTTTTT
cdr3_aa: CASSIGGGSGELFF

clone_size: NA
d_call: NA
j_call: TRBJ1-1
v_call: TRBV5-5
cdr3_nt: TGTGCCAGCAGCTTGAATTGGGCCGTTTTCAACACTGAAGCTTTCTTT
cdr3_aa: CASSLNWAVFNTEAFF

clone_size: NA
d_call: NA
j_call: TRBJ2-5
v_call: TRBV5-1
cdr3_nt: TGCGCCAGCAGCTCCGTGGGAGGAGAGACCCAGTACTTC
cdr3_aa: CASSSVGGETQYF

clone_size: few
d_call: NA
j_call: TRBJ1-1
v_call: TRBV5-1
cdr3_nt: TGCGCCAGCAGCTTGAACGGGCCCAAACGGGGGAACACTGAAGCTTTCTTT
cdr3_aa: CASSLNGPKRGNTEAFF

clone_size: once
d_call: TRBD1
j_call: TRBJ2-1
v_call: TRBV30
cdr3_nt: TGTGCCTGGAGTGTTGGGACAGGTAGGAATGAGCAGTTCTTC
cdr3_aa: CAWSVGTGRNEQFF

clone_size: once
d_call: NA
j_call: TRBJ2-5
v_call: TRBV7-2
cdr3_nt: TGTGCCAGCAGCTTCCCCTCCCGGGAGACCCAGTACTTC
cdr3_aa: CASSFPSRETQYF

clone_size: NA
d_call: NA
j_call: TRBJ2-5
v_call: TRBV7-9
cdr3_nt: TGTGCCAGCAGCTTAGTCATCGAGACCCAGTACTTC
cdr3_aa: CASSLVIETQYF

clone_size: NA
d_call: NA
j_call: TRBJ1-6
v_call: TRBV27
cdr3_nt: TGTGCCAGCAGTCCTTGGGAGAATTCACCCCTCCACTTT
cdr3_aa: CASSPWENSPLHF